This entry lists 14 T cell receptor beta chains sequenced from one sample in a study of shared clonotypes between healthy human individuals. TCRdb's copy holds only in-frame clones and misses some; the assay was immunoSEQ multiplex PCR. The table includes about 990,000 clones, 75% to 85% detected once. Sequencing input: memory CD4+ T cells from PBMCs. Stated subset: CD45RA-negative fraction. The receptor set was obtained from a man between 18 and 35 years old in good health. Some clones in this sample may be carry-over from other donors' samples.

This clone was detected once. The V and J genes are TRBV19 and TRBJ1-2; the D gene is possibly TRBD1 (6 bases). CDR1 is LNHDA, CDR2 SQIVND, per germline (reference sequence). The CDR3 loop spans 13 amino acids. The V end lost 6 bases, the J end lost 3 bases, and 11 bases lay between the germline ends. The chain's CDR3 is CASSQTGYYGYTF. CDR3 DNA: TGTGCCAGTAGCCAAACAGGGTACTATGGCTACACCTTC.

The rearrangement joins TRBV7-9 to TRBJ2-7, with 10 bases that match TRBD1. Germline trimming cut 3 bases from V and 4 bases from J; bases unmatched to any gene: 3. CDR1 SEHNR and CDR2 FQNEAQ come from the germline V gene (reference sequence). This CDR3 has 14 residues. The CDR3, as DNA: TGTGCCAGCAGCTTCGGACAGGGGGGTTACGAGCAGTACTTC. It specifies CASSFGQGGYEQYF.

V gene TRBV7-9 combines with J gene TRBJ2-7; D uncertain. The CDR3 is 12 amino acids. CDR1 and CDR2 (germline): SEHNR, FQNEAQ (reference sequence). Trimming removed 0 bases at V and 6 bases at J, with 6 bases between. CDR3: CASSLASAEQYF. CDR3 bases: TGTGCCAGCAGCTTAGCGAGTGCCGAGCAGTACTTC.

The rearrangement uses TRBV18 and TRBJ1-2, with D unclear. This CDR3 is 13 amino acids long. CDR1 and CDR2 (germline): KGHSH, LQKENI. The ends were cut back, 3 bases at V and 2 bases at J, with 7 bases in the middle. This CDR3 is CASSPKENYGYTF. The CDR3 DNA is TGTGCCAGCTCACCTAAGGAAAACTATGGCTACACCTTC.

The rearrangement links TRBV9 to TRBJ2-1; D is undetermined. CDR3 size: 15 residues. The V and J ends lost 0 bases and 0 bases respectively, with 7 bases between them. Germline V lookup: CDR1 SGDLS, CDR2 YYNGEE. CDR3 amino acids: CASSVGDNSYNEQFF. The CDR3 DNA reads TGTGCCAGCAGCGTAGGCGATAACTCCTACAATGAGCAGTTCTTC. Complete variable domain (other parts from reference TRBV9 and TRBJ2-1): DSGVTQTPKHLITATGQRVTLRCSPRSGDLSVYWYQQSLDQGLQFLIQYYNGEERAKGNILERFSAQQFPDLHSELNLSSLELGDSALYFCASSVGDNSYNEQFFGPGTRLTVL.

The CDR3 bases are TGTGCCAGTAGTATAGTACAGGTGAACACTGAAGCTTTCTTT. Translated, it gives CASSIVQVNTEAFF. The V and J genes are TRBV19 and TRBJ1-1; D is perhaps TRBD1 (5 bases). This CDR3 contains 14 residues. Trimming took 1 base from V and 0 from J, leaving 6 bases between them. Germline-derived CDR1 and CDR2 are LNHDA and SQIVND (reference sequence).

This sequence joins TRBV5-1 and TRBJ1-3; D unclear. The CDR3 covers 13 residues. Germline CDR1 SGHRS, CDR2 YFSETQ. The ends were cut back, 0 bases at V and 7 bases at J, with 8 bases in the middle. This CDR3 is CASSLGSRNTIYF. The CDR3, as DNA: TGCGCCAGCAGCTTGGGGAGTCGGAACACCATATATTTT.

The rearrangement uses TRBV4-2 and TRBJ2-2; D may be TRBD1 or TRBD2 (6 bases each). V shed 4 bases and J shed 3 bases, with 12 bases lying between them. This CDR3 region has 15 residues. Germline values: CDR1 LGHNA, CDR2 YNFKEQ. The CDR3 loop is CASSPGARDTGELFF. The CDR3 DNA sequence: TGTGCCAGCAGCCCGGGGGCACGGGACACCGGGGAGCTGTTTTTT.

V and J are TRBV5-4 and TRBJ2-7; tentative D call: TRBD1 (6 bases). Trimming took off 2 bases at V and 0 bases at J, with 12 bases between the two ends. Germline V gene lookup returns CDR1 SGHNT and CDR2 YYREEE (reference sequence). The CDR3 length is 15 residues. The CDR3 here is CASSFKTGHSYEQYF. The CDR3 coding sequence is TGTGCCAGCAGCTTTAAGACGGGACACTCCTACGAGCAGTACTTC.

The rearrangement joins TRBV2 to TRBJ2-7; D may correspond to TRBD1 or TRBD2 (5 bases each). Trimming cost V 1 base and J 2 bases, with 9 bases left between them. Germline CDR1 and CDR2: SNHLY and FYNNEI. The CDR3 extends over 14 amino acids. The CDR3 region is CASSEGGWAYEQYF. The CDR3 bases are TGTGCCAGCAGTGAAGGGGGGTGGGCCTACGAGCAGTACTTC.

Notes on this clone: Mismatch with germline at one junction end may stem from a read error. This chain links TRBV9 with TRBJ2-5; no clear D. The CDR3 loop spans 13 amino acids. Germline CDR1 SGDLS, CDR2 YYNGEE. CDR3 in amino acids: CTSSALSQETQYF. The DNA of the CDR3 is TGTACCAGCAGCGCCTTGTCTCAAGAGACCCAGTACTTC.

This sequence joins TRBV27 and TRBJ1-2; the D gene is possibly TRBD1 (5 bases). The CDR3 loop spans 16 amino acids. Germline CDR1 reads MNHEY; CDR2 reads SMNVEV (reference sequence). Between the trimmed V and J ends, which lost 4 bases and 2 bases, there was a span of 17 bases. The CDR3 spells CASSSWTSGSNYGYTF. Here the CDR3 DNA reads TGTGCCAGCAGTTCATGGACTTCAGGGTCGAACTATGGCTACACCTTC.

A single count supports this clone. The rearrangement links TRBV5-1 to TRBJ2-7; 11 nucleotides align to TRBD2. Germline loops: CDR1 SGHRS, CDR2 YFSETQ. CDR3 length equals 16 residues. Trimming removed 0 bases from V and 2 bases from J; junction bases left unmatched: 4. This CDR3 reads CASSLAATSGTYEQYF. As DNA, the CDR3 is TGCGCCAGCAGCTTGGCCGCGACTAGCGGGACCTACGAGCAGTACTTC.

The J gene is TRBJ2-7, the V gene TRBV7-2; 12 bases are a match to TRBD1. Looked up from germline, CDR1 is SGHTA and CDR2 is FQGNSA. V was clipped by 5 bases and J by 3 bases; unmatched bases: 5. The CDR3 runs to 15 residues. CDR3 sequence (DNA): TGTGCCAGCAGCCGGGGGACAGGGGGCCGCTACGAGCAGTACTTC. It encodes CASSRGTGGRYEQYF.